The 17 T cell receptor beta chains in this list originate from one sample, sequenced in a study of early T cells in non-severe SARS-CoV-2 infection. TCRdb reprocessed the 5' RACE reads with MiXCR, giving one entry per CDR3 protein. The table has about 81,000 distinct CDR3 sequences, 13% to 15% seen once. The sample was whole blood. The origin of the receptors is an adult who was a healthcare worker with PCR-confirmed SARS-CoV-2 infection or an uninfected control (not recorded which).

The V and J genes are TRBV29-1 and TRBJ2-1; TRBD2 matches 9 bases. The V gene end was trimmed by 0 bases and the J gene end by 4 bases; junction bases not matched to a gene: 7. The CDR3 contains 16 residues. Germline V lookup: CDR1 SQVTM, CDR2 ANQGSEA. The CDR3 reads CSVEDFRAGGYNEQFF. CDR3 sequence (DNA): TGCAGCGTTGAAGATTTTAGAGCGGGGGGATACAATGAGCAGTTCTTC.

This clonotype was found many times. The chain combines TRBV28 with TRBJ1-5, with D maybe TRBD1 (5 bases). Between the trimmed V and J ends, which lost 3 bases and 0 bases, there was a span of 18 bases. Germline assignment: CDR1 MDHEN and CDR2 SYDVKM. The CDR3 has 18 residues. As DNA, the CDR3 is TGTGCCAGCAGTTTTCCCAGGGTCATGGGGTCTAGCAATCAGCCCCAGCATTTT. Translation: CASSFPRVMGSSNQPQHF.

The rearrangement joins TRBV9 to TRBJ1-6; D unresolved. The CDR3 length is 15 residues. Trimming cost V 0 bases and J 9 bases, with 13 bases left between them. The germline gives CDR1 SGDLS, CDR2 YYNGEE. DNA of the CDR3: TGTGCCAGCAGCGTAGATGCGGGGAATTCTTCACCCCTCCACTTT. This sequence encodes CASSVDAGNSSPLHF.

This clonotype was seen at least ten times. The chain recombines TRBV6-5 with TRBJ2-7, with D maybe TRBD1 (5 bases). The CDR3 is made up of 14 amino acids. V was trimmed by 6 bases and J by 1 base, leaving 13 bases between them. The germline V gene encodes CDR1 MNHEY and CDR2 SVGAGI. The CDR3 sequence is CASRTTDWSYEQYF. In DNA, the CDR3 is TGTGCCAGCAGGACGACAGATTGGTCCTACGAGCAGTACTTC.

This clonotype was seen a few times. The V call is TRBV10-2, the J call TRBJ2-2, with 8 bases fitting TRBD1. The length of the CDR3 is 15 residues. V lost 6 bases, J lost 1 base, and 4 bases stayed unmatched. The germline CDR1 and CDR2 sequences are WSHSY and SAAADI. DNA of the CDR3: TGCGCCAGCAGGCTCGGACAGGGGAACACCGGGGAGCTGTTTTTT. This encodes CASRLGQGNTGELFF.

V usage is TRBV7-2 and J usage is TRBJ1-1; 9 bases align to TRBD1. There are 14 residues in the CDR3. With V trimmed by 4 bases and J by 6 bases, 6 bases remained unmatched. Germline V gives CDR1 SGHTA, CDR2 FQGNSA. The CDR3 spells CASSSNRGQAEAFF. CDR3 nucleotide sequence: TGTGCCAGCAGCTCCAACAGGGGGCAAGCTGAAGCTTTCTTT.

This clonotype appeared many times. This chain uses TRBV20-1 with TRBJ2-3; possible D gene TRBD2, 6 bases. Germline V gene lookup returns CDR1 DFQATT and CDR2 SNEGSKA (reference sequence). Trimming removed 3 bases at V and 6 bases at J, with 22 bases between. The CDR3 is 16 residues long. The CDR3 region is CSASSGSRGGVDTQYF. The CDR3 bases are TGCAGTGCTAGTTCGGGCTCGAGGGGCGGGGTTGATACGCAGTATTTT.

This clonotype has more than one count but fewer than ten. The V call is TRBV5-6, the J call TRBJ2-7; TRBD1 might be the D (7 bases). Per germline, CDR1 SGHDT and CDR2 YYEEEE. The CDR3 covers 15 residues. V was cut by 0 bases and J by 3 bases, with 13 bases left in between. Here the CDR3 reads CASSLGQGGYYEQYF. CDR3 coding DNA: TGTGCCAGCAGCTTGGGACAGGGAGGATACTACGAGCAGTACTTC.

This clonotype was detected a few times. V gene TRBV12-3 or TRBV12-4 combines with J gene TRBJ2-2; D may be TRBD1 or TRBD2 (6 bases each). V was pared by 0 bases and J by 5 bases, with 7 bases between. The CDR3 consists of 14 residues. The CDR3 is CASSLAGGTGELFF. In DNA form, the CDR3 reads TGTGCCAGCAGTTTAGCAGGGGGGACCGGGGAGCTGTTTTTT.

This clonotype was recorded a few times. This chain's CDR3 is CAWSVPPRATEAFF. In nucleotides, the CDR3 is TGTGCCTGGAGTGTACCCCCGAGGGCCACTGAAGCTTTCTTT. V usage is TRBV30 and J usage is TRBJ1-1; D gene ambiguous. Germline V lookup: CDR1 GTSNPN, CDR2 SVGIG (reference sequence). The V end lost 0 bases, the J end lost 4 bases, and 12 bases lay between the germline ends. The CDR3 sequence is 14 residues long. The variable domain in full, completed from reference TRBV30 and TRBJ1-1, reads SQTIHQWPATLVQPVGSPLSLECTVEGTSNPNLYWYRQAAGRGLQLLFYSVGIGQISSEVPQNLSASRPQDRQFILSSKKLLLSDSGFYLCAWSVPPRATEAFFGQGTRLTVV.

This clonotype was seen a few times. The genes are TRBV29-1 and TRBJ2-3, with D possibly being TRBD2 (6 bases). This CDR3 is 13 amino acids long. Germline V CDR1 and CDR2: SQVTM, ANQGSEA. The V and J ends lost 6 bases and 5 bases respectively, with 15 bases between them. CDR3 nucleotide sequence: TGCAGCGTAGGGGCGGCGGGGAAAGATACGCAGTATTTT. Its protein is CSVGAAGKDTQYF.

There are a few counts of this clonotype. This chain links TRBV6-5 with TRBJ2-2; no clear D. Germline V gene lookup returns CDR1 MNHEY and CDR2 SVGAGI. V was cut by 1 base and J by 6 bases, with 9 bases left in between. The CDR3 has 14 amino acids. CDR3 in amino acids: CASSYFFAAGELFF. CDR3 nucleotide sequence: TGTGCCAGCAGTTACTTTTTTGCGGCCGGGGAGCTGTTTTTT.

This chain connects TRBV7-2 to TRBJ1-2; the D gene is possibly TRBD1 (6 bases). CDR1 and CDR2 (germline): SGHTA, FQGNSA. CDR3 size: 15 residues. V lost 3 bases and J 2 bases, leaving 13 bases between the germline ends. The CDR3 DNA reads as TGTGCCAGCAGCTTCGGCGGGGGCGCGAACTATGGCTACACCTTC. It codes for CASSFGGGANYGYTF.

The chain carries TRBV7-2 and TRBJ1-2, with D uncertain. The germline V gene encodes CDR1 SGHTA and CDR2 FQGNSA. This CDR3 has 13 amino acids. Between the trimmed V and J ends, which lost 5 bases and 4 bases, there was a span of 11 bases. CDR3 residues: CASSPLGFYGYTF. The CDR3 DNA follows: TGTGCCAGCAGCCCCCTAGGGTTCTATGGCTACACCTTC. Variable domain in full (rest from reference TRBV7-2 and TRBJ1-2): GAGVSQSPSNKVTEKGKDVELRCDPISGHTALYWYRQSLGQGLEFLIYFQGNSAPDKSGLPSDRFSAERTGGSVSTLTIQRTQQEDSAVYLCASSPLGFYGYTFGSGTRLTVV.

The rearrangement links TRBV20-1 to TRBJ2-1; a possible D gene is TRBD2 (6 bases). Germline values: CDR1 DFQATT, CDR2 SNEGSKA (reference sequence). Trimming cost V 4 bases and J 10 bases, with 17 bases left between them. This CDR3 has 13 residues. The CDR3 sequence: CSAIPFSAGEQFF. The CDR3 coding sequence is TGCAGTGCTATCCCCTTCTCTGCGGGGGAGCAGTTCTTC.

The table lists this clonotype with a few counts. DNA for the CDR3: TGCAGCGTTGCCCACAATGAGCAGTTCTTC. It specifies CSVAHNEQFF. The V and J genes are TRBV29-1 and TRBJ2-1; no clear D. V was trimmed by 4 bases and J by 5 bases, leaving 3 bases between them. The CDR3 totals 10 residues. Germline V lookup: CDR1 SQVTM, CDR2 ANQGSEA.

This clonotype came up many times. V is TRBV6-5 and J is TRBJ2-7; no reliable D call. V lost 8 bases, J lost 2 bases, and 10 bases lay in between. Germline CDR1 reads MNHEY; CDR2 reads SVGAGI. The CDR3 is made up of 12 amino acids. The CDR3 DNA reads TGTGCCAGCGAATCGCCGACCTACGAGCAGTACTTC. As protein: CASESPTYEQYF.